This record looks at one TCR beta chain sequence and its context. Sequencing used immunoSEQ multiplex PCR; TCRdb keeps in-frame clones, though not all of them. This repertoire shows more than 300,000 clones, roughly 90% found once; its top ten account for less than 4%. The sample comes from a study of blood T cell repertoires in COVID-19. Study context: Italy, Spain and the United States were the sources of the convalescent and acute COVID-19 samples.

Germline V gene data show CDR1 as SNHLY and CDR2 as FYNNEI. The CDR3 spans 13 residues. V was shortened by 4 bases and J by 4 bases, with 10 bases between the two germline ends. The V gene is TRBV2, the J gene TRBJ1-2; D might be TRBD1 (6 bases). This TCR was sampled from a woman aged 25 to 45 who had been exposed to COVID-19. What was sequenced was PBMCs or T cells enriched from blood (not recorded which). The chain's CDR3 is CASSVGGPYGYTF. Here the CDR3 DNA reads TGTGCCAGCAGTGTTGGGGGCCCCTATGGCTACACCTTC.